The rows below give T cell receptor beta chains drawn from one sample of a study of T cell repertoires in cytomegalovirus infection. TCRdb re-called the reads with MiXCR, one entry per CDR3 protein. In the table there are about 450,000 distinct CDR3 sequences, 30% to 40% of which are singletons. The sample was PBMCs. The receptors derive from a human donor in good health (CMV status not recorded). Some clones in this sample may be carry-over from other donors' samples. CDR3s include the opening cysteine and the closing phenylalanine or tryptophan. Fields, in order: V gene, CDR3 protein.

V gene: TRBV12-3/TRBV12-4; CDR3 protein: CASSGRGNPNTGELFF
V gene: TRBV7-8; CDR3 protein: CASSLSSRGNTGELFF
V gene: TRBV28; CDR3 protein: CASSDFERGQETQYF
V gene: TRBV6-2/TRBV6-3; CDR3 protein: CASSYRVADTQYF
V gene: TRBV7-9; CDR3 protein: CASSREAGGSETQYF
V gene: TRBV7-9; CDR3 protein: CASSLVAGAKNFGPQHF
V gene: TRBV7-2; CDR3 protein: CASSLVGYNEQFF
V gene: TRBV19; CDR3 protein: CASSPGTGSRGGYTF
V gene: TRBV7-2; CDR3 protein: CASSPRIEVGRELFF
V gene: TRBV5-1; CDR3 protein: CASSLEQGRVTGELFF
V gene: TRBV7-2; CDR3 protein: CASSWGSGEKLFF
V gene: TRBV28; CDR3 protein: CASSSPIEHYF
V gene: TRBV4-1; CDR3 protein: CASSQVPGQGVGYTF
V gene: TRBV19; CDR3 protein: CASIPPGADTGELFF
V gene: TRBV12-3/TRBV12-4; CDR3 protein: CASSSLTGREQFF
V gene: TRBV19; CDR3 protein: CASSLDHEQYF
V gene: TRBV6-8; CDR3 protein: CASSFRDGAMDGYTF
V gene: TRBV7-8; CDR3 protein: CASSSLAGSVETQYF
V gene: TRBV7-6; CDR3 protein: CASSDSGQGADTQYF
V gene: TRBV5-6; CDR3 protein: CASSTTTGAYGYTF
V gene: TRBV6-1; CDR3 protein: CASRASGELFF
V gene: TRBV5-1; CDR3 protein: CASSRTGQGSYEQYF
V gene: TRBV4-1; CDR3 protein: CASSQERWGSQHF
V gene: TRBV2; CDR3 protein: CASSSDRGFTEAFF
V gene: TRBV12-3/TRBV12-4; CDR3 protein: CASSLGTGQGLRTEAFF
V gene: TRBV7-6; CDR3 protein: CASSLGQSSNQPQHF
V gene: TRBV3-1; CDR3 protein: CASSQEGRTNQPQHF
V gene: TRBV7-2; CDR3 protein: CASSPSGGNQPQHF
V gene: TRBV5-6; CDR3 protein: CASSLEISGPSGTQYF
V gene: TRBV5-4; CDR3 protein: CASSAAPGFYEQYF
V gene: TRBV7-2; CDR3 protein: CASSSGGGMNTEAFF
V gene: TRBV2; CDR3 protein: CASSDGLVIGQETQYF
V gene: TRBV10-3; CDR3 protein: CAISDSRGGLGAFF
V gene: TRBV14; CDR3 protein: CASNPSGGRYEQYF
V gene: TRBV5-1; CDR3 protein: CASSLAALPDTQYF
V gene: TRBV4-2; CDR3 protein: CASSPIPGQGPSTDTQYF
V gene: TRBV19; CDR3 protein: CASSINRGYTF
V gene: TRBV2; CDR3 protein: CASRIRFYTF
V gene: TRBV7-2; CDR3 protein: CASSARQGRNSPLHF
V gene: TRBV7-2; CDR3 protein: CASSLGRGGWTETQYF
V gene: TRBV27; CDR3 protein: CASRNYNEQFF
V gene: TRBV7-2; CDR3 protein: CASSLYTGARDQPQHF
V gene: TRBV12-3/TRBV12-4; CDR3 protein: CASSLSLGARGGEAFF
V gene: TRBV6-5; CDR3 protein: CASSQDRPYNEQFF
V gene: TRBV6-5; CDR3 protein: CASRTDRGPYNEQFF
V gene: TRBV5-4; CDR3 protein: CASSLAGQVRTYEQYF
V gene: TRBV6-6; CDR3 protein: CASSYSMASGTGELFF
V gene: TRBV7-2; CDR3 protein: CASSFDRANEQYF
V gene: TRBV20-1; CDR3 protein: CSARESSPLHF